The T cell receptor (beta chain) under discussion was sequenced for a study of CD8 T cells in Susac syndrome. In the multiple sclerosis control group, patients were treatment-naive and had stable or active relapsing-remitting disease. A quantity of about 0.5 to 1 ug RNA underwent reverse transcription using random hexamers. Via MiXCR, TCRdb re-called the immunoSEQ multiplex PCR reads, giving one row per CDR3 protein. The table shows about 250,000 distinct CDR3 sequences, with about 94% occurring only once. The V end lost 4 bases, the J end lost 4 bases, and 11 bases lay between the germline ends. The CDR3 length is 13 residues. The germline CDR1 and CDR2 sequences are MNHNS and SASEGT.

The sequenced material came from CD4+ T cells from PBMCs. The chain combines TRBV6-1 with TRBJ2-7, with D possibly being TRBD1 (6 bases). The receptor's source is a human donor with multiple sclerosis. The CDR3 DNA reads TGTGCCAGCAGTGCCCGACAGGCTTACGAGCAGTACTTC. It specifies CASSARQAYEQYF.